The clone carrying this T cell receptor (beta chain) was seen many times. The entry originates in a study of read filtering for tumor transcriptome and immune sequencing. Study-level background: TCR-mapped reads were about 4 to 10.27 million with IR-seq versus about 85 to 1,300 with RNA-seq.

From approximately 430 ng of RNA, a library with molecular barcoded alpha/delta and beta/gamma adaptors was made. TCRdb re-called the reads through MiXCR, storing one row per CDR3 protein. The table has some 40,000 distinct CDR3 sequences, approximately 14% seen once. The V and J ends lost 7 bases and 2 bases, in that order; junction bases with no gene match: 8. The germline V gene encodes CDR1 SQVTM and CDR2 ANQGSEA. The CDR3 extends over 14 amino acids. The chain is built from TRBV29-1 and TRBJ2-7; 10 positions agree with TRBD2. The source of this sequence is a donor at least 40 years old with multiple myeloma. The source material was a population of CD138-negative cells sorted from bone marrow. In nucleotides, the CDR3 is TGCAGCGCTTCTAGCGGGAGCACGGCCTACGAGCAGTACTTC. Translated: CSASSGSTAYEQYF.